This is a list of T cell receptor beta chains from one sample in a study of identifying expanded T cells in peripheral blood. TCRdb keeps only in-frame clones here, not all; method: immunoSEQ multiplex PCR. The repertoire holds about 58,000 clones, with approximately 90% as singletons. The specimen was blood. These receptors originate from a person aged 18 to 70 in good health. Each CDR3 is given with its conserved first and last residue. The D gene is left open where the match is weak. Not all rows give a size; the values are once, few, many and, for expanded clones, a class.

TRBJ2-3	TRBD1	TRBV27	.	CASSPSRDRGGRTDTQYF	TGTGCCAGCAGTCCGAGTCGGGACAGGGGGGGGCGGACAGATACGCAGTATTTT
TRBJ1-6	TRBD1	TRBV30	.	CAWITPGQGGYNSPLHF	TGTGCCTGGATCACCCCCGGACAGGGCGGGTATAATTCACCCCTCCACTTT
TRBJ2-2	TRBD1	TRBV19	.	CASSTESGTVNTGELFF	TGTGCCAGTAGCACGGAGTCCGGGACAGTGAACACCGGGGAGCTGTTTTTT
TRBJ1-5	TRBD1	TRBV6-5	.	CASSTTGGGQPQHF	TGTGCCAGCAGCACCACAGGGGGAGGGCAGCCCCAGCATTTT
TRBJ2-3	.	TRBV7-2	.	CASSPRAGYDTQYF	TGTGCCAGCAGCCCCCGGGCAGGGTACGATACGCAGTATTTT
TRBJ2-1	TRBD1	TRBV28	.	CASDSAGTGTDEQFF	TGTGCCAGCGACTCGGCCGGGACAGGTACCGATGAGCAGTTCTTC
TRBJ2-7	.	TRBV5-3	.	CARSLVLTGTNNYEQYF	TGTGCCAGAAGCTTGGTACTTACCGGGACAAACAACTACGAGCAGTACTTC
TRBJ2-1	TRBD2	TRBV5-4	.	CASSFAREGNNEQFF	TGTGCCAGCAGCTTTGCGCGGGAGGGGAACAATGAGCAGTTCTTC
TRBJ2-2	.	TRBV11-2	.	CASSTTYTGELFF	TGTGCCAGCAGCACAACATACACCGGGGAGCTGTTTTTT
TRBJ2-1	.	TRBV4-3	.	CASSQALASYNEQFF	TGCGCCAGCAGCCAAGCCCTAGCGTCCTACAATGAGCAGTTCTTC
TRBJ1-6	.	TRBV11-2	.	CASSAIGGQNSPLHF	TGTGCCAGCAGCGCTATCGGAGGGCAGAATTCACCCCTCCACTTT
TRBJ2-3	.	TRBV14	.	CASSQDSRVAYTQYF	TGTGCCAGCAGCCAAGATAGTCGGGTTGCGTATACGCAGTATTTT
TRBJ2-3	.	TRBV20-1	.	CSADGADTQYF	TGCAGTGCCGACGGGGCAGATACGCAGTATTTT
TRBJ2-7	.	TRBV29-1	.	CSVDQEGYEQYF	TGCAGCGTTGACCAGGAGGGGTACGAGCAGTACTTC
TRBJ2-3	.	TRBV4-2	.	CASSLLSSASTDTQYF	TGTGCCAGCAGCCTGCTCTCCTCCGCTAGCACAGATACGCAGTATTTT
TRBJ1-5	TRBD1	TRBV19	.	CATAQGRNQPQHF	TGTGCCACCGCACAGGGGCGGAATCAGCCCCAGCATTTT
TRBJ1-2	.	TRBV5-4	.	CASSVLDRSYGYTF	TGTGCCAGCAGCGTCCTGGACAGAAGCTATGGCTACACCTTC
TRBJ2-2	.	TRBV29-1	.	CSAGPNTGELFF	TGCAGCGCGGGACCGAACACCGGGGAGCTGTTTTTT
TRBJ1-2	.	TRBV4-2	.	CASSQDRRRVDGYTF	TGTGCCAGCAGCCAAGATAGGAGGCGAGTGGACGGCTACACCTTC
TRBJ2-5	TRBD2	TRBV14	.	CASSQGLWSLADQETQYF	TGTGCCAGCAGCCAAGGTTTGTGGTCTCTAGCGGACCAGGAGACCCAGTACTTC
TRBJ1-2	.	TRBV27	.	CASSSAGTPRGYTF	TGTGCCAGCAGCTCTGCCGGGACCCCCCGAGGCTACACCTTC
TRBJ1-1	.	TRBV29-1	.	CSVDQNPGDRTEAFF	TGCAGCGTCGATCAAAACCCAGGGGATCGCACTGAAGCTTTCTTT
TRBJ2-3	TRBD2	TRBV28	.	CGSGGRTDTQYF	TGTGGGTCGGGAGGGCGCACAGATACGCAGTATTTT
TRBJ2-1	.	TRBV19	.	CASSIEGPYNEQFF	TGTGCCAGTAGTATAGAAGGGCCCTACAATGAGCAGTTCTTC
TRBJ2-7	.	TRBV5-6	.	CASSSNTYEQYF	TGTGCCAGCAGCTCGAATACCTACGAGCAGTACTTC
TRBJ2-3	.	TRBV18	once	CASSTGGVATDTQYF	TGTGCCAGCTCAACCGGCGGAGTAGCCACAGATACGCAGTATTTT
TRBJ2-5	TRBD1	TRBV2	once	CASRSQTGFQETQYF	TGTGCCAGCAGATCGCAGACAGGGTTCCAAGAGACCCAGTACTTC
TRBJ2-3	TRBD2	TRBV27	.	CASKSSGAGTDTQYF	TGTGCCAGCAAATCTAGCGGGGCGGGTACAGATACGCAGTATTTT
TRBJ2-1	TRBD2	TRBV5-1	.	CASSSNQALAGVRDEQFF	TGCGCCAGCAGCTCCAACCAGGCACTAGCGGGAGTTAGGGATGAGCAGTTCTTC
TRBJ1-5	.	TRBV19	.	CATKDYSNQPQHF	TGTGCCACGAAAGACTATAGCAATCAGCCCCAGCATTTT
TRBJ2-3	TRBD2	TRBV19	.	CASSLRGGRTDTQYF	TGTGCCAGTAGTCTGCGGGGGGGCCGAACAGATACGCAGTATTTT
TRBJ1-5	.	TRBV18	.	CASSRDGLGFGNQPQHF	TGTGCCAGCTCCCGGGACGGCCTGGGTTTTGGCAATCAGCCCCAGCATTTT
TRBJ2-7	TRBD1	TRBV30	once	CAFDRAYEQYF	TGTGCTTTTGACAGGGCCTACGAGCAGTACTTC
TRBJ2-1	.	TRBV19	.	CASKWGSGLNEQFF	TGTGCCAGTAAGTGGGGGTCGGGACTCAATGAGCAGTTCTTC
TRBJ1-1	.	TRBV7-8	.	CASSLSADNTEAFF	TGTGCCAGCAGCTTATCTGCAGACAACACTGAAGCTTTCTTT
TRBJ2-2	.	TRBV2	.	CASRRGILTGELFF	TGTGCCAGCAGACGGGGGATCTTAACCGGGGAGCTGTTTTTT
TRBJ2-2	.	TRBV10-3	few	CAISDLIAGELFF	TGTGCCATCAGTGACTTAATCGCCGGGGAGCTGTTTTTT
TRBJ2-7	.	TRBV7-2	.	CASSSRGRSSYEQYF	TGTGCCAGCAGCTCCCGTGGTCGCAGCTCCTACGAGCAGTACTTC
TRBJ2-5	.	TRBV4-3	.	CASSQDWFRGGLPETQYF	TGCGCCAGCAGCCAAGATTGGTTCAGGGGGGGCCTCCCCGAGACCCAGTACTTC
TRBJ1-6	.	TRBV19	.	CASSITSSYNSPLHF	TGTGCCAGTAGTATTACGAGCTCCTATAATTCACCCCTCCACTTT
TRBJ2-3	.	TRBV7-7	.	CASSFVYADTQYF	TGTGCCAGCAGCTTTGTATACGCAGATACGCAGTATTTT
TRBJ2-2	.	TRBV10-1	.	CASSERRDTGELFF	TGCGCCAGCAGTGAGCGCAGGGACACCGGGGAGCTGTTTTTT
TRBJ1-5	TRBD1	TRBV28	.	CASSLSGQTYSNQPQHF	TGTGCCAGCAGTTTATCGGGACAGACATATAGCAATCAGCCCCAGCATTTT
TRBJ2-5	.	TRBV18	once	CASSRQAQETQYF	TGTGCCAGCTCACGACAGGCTCAAGAGACCCAGTACTTC
TRBJ2-7	TRBD2	TRBV7-2	.	CASSIASGRVREQYF	TGTGCCAGCAGCATTGCTAGCGGGAGGGTTCGCGAGCAGTACTTC
TRBJ1-2	.	TRBV14	few	CASSQDFYYGYTF	TGTGCCAGCAGCCAAGATTTCTACTATGGCTACACCTTC
TRBJ1-4	.	TRBV7-8	.	CASSLIRRTTNEKLFF	TGTGCCAGCAGCTTAATCCGCAGGACGACTAATGAAAAACTGTTTTTT
TRBJ2-1	TRBD2	TRBV7-2	.	CASSARRGELDGQFF	TGTGCCAGCAGCGCCCGGCGGGGGGAACTGGATGGGCAGTTCTTC